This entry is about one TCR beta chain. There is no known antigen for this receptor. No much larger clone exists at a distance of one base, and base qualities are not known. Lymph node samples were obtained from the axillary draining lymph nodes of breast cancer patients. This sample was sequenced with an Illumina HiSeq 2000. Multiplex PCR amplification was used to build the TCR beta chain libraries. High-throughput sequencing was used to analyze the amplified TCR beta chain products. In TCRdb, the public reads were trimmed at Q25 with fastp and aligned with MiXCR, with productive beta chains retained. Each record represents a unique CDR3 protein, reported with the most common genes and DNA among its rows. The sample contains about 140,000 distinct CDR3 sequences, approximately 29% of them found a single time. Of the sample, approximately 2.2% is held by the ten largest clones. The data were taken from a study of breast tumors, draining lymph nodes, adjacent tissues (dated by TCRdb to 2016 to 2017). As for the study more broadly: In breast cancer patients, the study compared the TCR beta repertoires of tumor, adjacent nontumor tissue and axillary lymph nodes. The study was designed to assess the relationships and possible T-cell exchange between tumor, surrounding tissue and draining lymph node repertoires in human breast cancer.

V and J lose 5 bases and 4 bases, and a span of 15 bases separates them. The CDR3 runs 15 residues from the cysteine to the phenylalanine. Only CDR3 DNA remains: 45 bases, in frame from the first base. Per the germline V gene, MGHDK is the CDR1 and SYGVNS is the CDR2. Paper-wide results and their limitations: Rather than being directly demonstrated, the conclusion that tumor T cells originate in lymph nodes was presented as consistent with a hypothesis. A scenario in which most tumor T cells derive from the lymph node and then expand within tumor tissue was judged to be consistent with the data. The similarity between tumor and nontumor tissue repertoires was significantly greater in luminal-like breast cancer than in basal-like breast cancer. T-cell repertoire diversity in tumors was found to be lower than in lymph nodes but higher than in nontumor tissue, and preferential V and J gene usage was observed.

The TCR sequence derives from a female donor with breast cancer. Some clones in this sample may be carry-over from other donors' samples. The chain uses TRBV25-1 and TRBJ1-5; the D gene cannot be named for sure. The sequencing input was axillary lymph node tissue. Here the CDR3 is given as CASSPLGRLNQPQHF. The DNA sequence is TGTGCCAGCAGTCCCCTAGGACGGTTAAATCAGCCCCAGCATTTT.